The 29 T cell receptor beta chains reported below all come from one sample, sequenced in a study of blood T cell repertoires in COVID-19. Libraries were prepared by immunoSEQ multiplex PCR; TCRdb keeps only in-frame clonotypes and omits some of them. The table has over 150,000 clones, 85% to 90% seen once; the top ten hold more than 5%. Sequenced: PBMCs or T cells enriched from blood (not recorded which). The receptors come from a man aged 35 to 55 who had recovered from COVID-19.

On this clone itself: Within the sample, other DNA sequences also encode this same CDR3. The chain recombines TRBV6-5 with TRBJ2-5, with 10 bases identical to TRBD1. V shed 4 bases, J shed 5 bases, and the junction held 4 bases outside the gene matches. The CDR3 is 14 residues long. The germline V gene has CDR1 MNHEY and CDR2 SVGAGI. The CDR3 DNA reads as TGTGCCAGCAGTTGGGACAGGGGCAAGGAGACCCAGTACTTC. Protein: CASSWDRGKETQYF.

The chain recombines TRBV30 with TRBJ2-7; D may be TRBD1 (5 bases). Per the germline V gene, CDR1 is GTSNPN and CDR2 is SVGIG (reference sequence). This CDR3 contains 15 residues. V dropped 5 bases and J dropped 2 bases, with 19 bases sitting between them. The CDR3: CAWGTSPGWAYEQYF. The CDR3 coding sequence is TGTGCCTGGGGAACTTCACCAGGGTGGGCCTACGAGCAGTACTTC.

As to this clone: Other nucleotide sequences from this sample produce the same CDR3. V and J are TRBV9 and TRBJ1-2, with 8 positions matching TRBD1. With V trimmed by 2 bases and J by 4 bases, 1 base remained unmatched. The germline V gene encodes CDR1 SGDLS and CDR2 YYNGEE. The CDR3 covers 13 residues. CDR3 protein: CASSVGQGYGYTF. In nucleotides, the CDR3 is TGTGCCAGCAGCGTCGGACAGGGCTATGGCTACACCTTC.

A note on this clone: The junction departs from the called germline gene at one end, perhaps through a read error. This sample includes further DNA sequences coding for the same CDR3. CDR3 sequence: CASSLFSGVSTEAFF. For the CDR3, the DNA is TGTGCCAGCAGTCTTTTCTCCGGGGTGAGCACTGAGGCTTTCTTT. This chain links TRBV2 with TRBJ1-1; no firm D call. Per the germline V gene, CDR1 is SNHLY and CDR2 is FYNNEI. The CDR3 has 15 amino acids.

The chain links TRBV27 to TRBJ2-7; 9 bases align to TRBD1. V was pared by 4 bases and J by 2 bases, with 3 bases of the junction left unmatched. The CDR3 is 14 amino acids. CDR1 and CDR2 from the germline V gene are MNHEY and SMNVEV (reference sequence). CDR3 coding DNA: TGTGCCAGCAGTTACGGACAGGGGCCCTACGAGCAGTACTTC. This gives the protein CASSYGQGPYEQYF.

The CDR3 bases are TGTGCCAGCAGCCAAGCGTCCGGGACACCAAGCTCCTACGAGCAGTACTTC. Amino acids: CASSQASGTPSSYEQYF. This sequence joins TRBV14 and TRBJ2-7; D might be TRBD1 (6 bases). The CDR3 extends over 17 amino acids. The germline V gene has CDR1 SGHDN and CDR2 FVKESK. The V end was cut by 1 base, the J end by 0 bases, with 16 bases between.

The chain carries TRBV9 and TRBJ2-7, with TRBD2 identical over 9 bases. Germline CDR1 is SGDLS and CDR2 is YYNGEE. The J segment lost 5 bases and the V segment lost 4 bases, leaving 7 bases of the junction unmatched. The CDR3 loop spans 14 amino acids. CDR3 sequence: CASSPLAGGNEQYF. CDR3 coding DNA: TGTGCCAGCAGCCCTCTGGCGGGAGGGAACGAGCAGTACTTC.

This chain's CDR3 is CSGGGGGSEAFF. The CDR3 DNA reads as TGCAGCGGGGGAGGTGGCGGGAGTGAAGCTTTCTTT. The chain combines TRBV29-1 with TRBJ1-1; D is unresolved. From germline, CDR1 is SQVTM and CDR2 ANQGSEA. This CDR3 has 12 amino acids. V was pared by 7 bases and J by 7 bases, with 16 bases between.

The chain combines TRBV18 with TRBJ1-1; possible D gene TRBD1, 5 bases. V shed 4 bases and J shed 1 base, with 10 bases lying between them. This CDR3 contains 14 residues. Germline CDR1 and CDR2: KGHSH and LQKENI. CDR3 sequence: CASSQDSQNTEAFF. The CDR3, as DNA: TGTGCCAGCTCACAAGACAGTCAGAACACTGAAGCTTTCTTT.

The gene calls are TRBV28 and TRBJ1-1; 9 nucleotides line up with TRBD1. Unmatched junction bases numbered 8, after V lost 8 bases and J lost 1 base. CDR3 length equals 15 residues. In germline, CDR1 is MDHEN, CDR2 SYDVKM. CDR3 sequence reads: CASHAPGQGNTEAFF. The CDR3 coding sequence is TGTGCCAGCCACGCCCCGGGACAGGGGAACACTGAAGCTTTCTTT.

Here the CDR3 reads CASSLQENYGYTF. The CDR3 coding sequence is TGTGCCAGCAGCTTACAGGAAAACTATGGCTACACCTTC. The rearrangement joins TRBV7-9 to TRBJ1-2; no clear D gene. Trimming removed 2 bases at V and 2 bases at J, with 6 bases between. The CDR3 is 13 residues long. Germline V CDR1 and CDR2: SEHNR, FQNEAQ (reference sequence).

This clone was counted a single time. The V gene is TRBV3-1 (or the pseudogene TRBV3-2), the J gene TRBJ1-1; 8 bases map to TRBD1. In germline, CDR1 is LGHDT, CDR2 YNNKEL (reference sequence). The CDR3 contains 18 residues. V was pared by 3 bases and J by 1 base, with 13 bases of the junction left unmatched. The CDR3 nucleotides read TGTGCCAGCAGCCACACCGTTGAGCAGGGGGCAAAGAACACTGAAGCTTTCTTT. Protein product: CASSHTVEQGAKNTEAFF.

This chain connects TRBV5-4 to TRBJ1-6; 7 nucleotides align to TRBD1. The ends lost 1 base at V and 5 bases at J; junction bases unmatched: 3. Germline assignment: CDR1 SGHNT and CDR2 YYREEE (reference sequence). The CDR3 is 15 residues long. The CDR3 loop reads CASSLKGTDNSPLHF. In DNA form, the CDR3 reads TGTGCCAGCAGCTTGAAAGGGACAGATAATTCACCCCTCCACTTT.

The J gene is TRBJ2-3, the V gene TRBV6-5, with TRBD1 matching over 7 bases. The V gene end was trimmed by 6 bases and the J gene end by 2 bases; junction bases not matched to a gene: 8. Per the germline V gene, CDR1 is MNHEY and CDR2 is SVGAGI. The CDR3 extends over 15 amino acids. CDR3 loop: CASRRTGTDTDTQYF. The CDR3 bases are TGTGCCAGCAGAAGAACCGGGACAGACACAGATACGCAGTATTTT.

V gene TRBV27 combines with J gene TRBJ2-7, with 8 bases aligning to TRBD2. The trim removed 8 bases at V and 1 base at J, leaving 7 bases unmatched. Per the germline V gene, CDR1 is MNHEY and CDR2 is SMNVEV (reference sequence). This CDR3 is built from 14 residues. The CDR3 is CASRTRGGSYEQYF. The CDR3 coding sequence is TGTGCCAGCCGGACCCGGGGGGGGTCCTACGAGCAGTACTTC.

This rearrangement joins TRBV7-9 to TRBJ2-7; perhaps TRBD1 as D (5 bases). CDR1 is SEHNR and CDR2 is FQNEAQ in the germline V gene (reference sequence). Trimming pared 7 bases from V and 7 bases from J, leaving 20 bases between. This CDR3 spans 14 amino acids. CDR3 amino acids: CASIPKGAAREQYF. In DNA form, the CDR3 reads TGTGCCAGCATCCCAAAAGGGGCGGCTCGGGAGCAGTACTTC.

This chain joins TRBV19 and TRBJ2-7, with D perhaps TRBD1 (5 bases). Deletions cut 3 bases from V and 6 bases from J, with 9 bases between. The CDR3 loop spans 12 amino acids. The germline V gene encodes CDR1 LNHDA and CDR2 SQIVND (reference sequence). CDR3 sequence (DNA): TGTGCCAGTAGTATCCTCCAGGGCGAGCAGTACTTC. Amino acids: CASSILQGEQYF.

This clone was detected once. This chain connects TRBV11-2 to TRBJ1-2; D possibly corresponds to TRBD1 (5 bases). In germline, CDR1 is SGHAT, CDR2 FQNNGV. This CDR3 has 15 amino acids. Trimming took off 1 base at V and 4 bases at J, with 13 bases between the two ends. The CDR3 here is CASSLVWDGSYGYTF. The CDR3, as DNA: TGTGCCAGCAGCTTAGTATGGGACGGGAGCTATGGCTACACCTTC.

The chain is built from TRBV6-6 and TRBJ2-5, with 7 bases that match TRBD2. V lost 5 bases and J lost 5; bases outside the gene matches: 14. CDR3 length equals 16 residues. From germline, CDR1 is MNHNY and CDR2 SVGAGI (reference sequence). The CDR3 loop is CASSPRLASGEETQYF. The CDR3 nucleotides are TGTGCCAGCAGTCCTAGGCTGGCTAGCGGTGAGGAGACCCAGTACTTC.

V gene TRBV19 combines with J gene TRBJ2-2, with TRBD2 identical over 7 bases. Trimming took 5 bases from V and 6 from J; bases not matched to a gene: 9. The CDR3 contains 15 residues. Germline CDR1 reads LNHDA; CDR2 reads SQIVND (reference sequence). The CDR3 region is CASSLTGTTAGELFF. CDR3 DNA sequence: TGTGCCAGTAGTCTCACTGGGACTACCGCCGGGGAGCTGTTTTTT.

The CDR3 bases are TGTGCCAGCAGCCAGATGACAGGGAGCTATGGCTACACCTTC. Translation: CASSQMTGSYGYTF. The V gene is TRBV5-4, the J gene TRBJ1-2; TRBD1 aligns across 7 bases. The CDR3 sequence is 14 residues long. Germline V gene sequence: CDR1 SGHNT, CDR2 YYREEE (reference sequence). The V segment lost 4 bases and the J segment 4 bases; nucleotides outside the gene matches: 7.

The gene calls are TRBV19 and TRBJ1-6, with 7 bases lining up with TRBD1. Germline V gene data show CDR1 as LNHDA and CDR2 as SQIVND (reference sequence). This CDR3 comprises 15 residues. V was pared by 10 bases and J by 7 bases, with 13 bases of the junction left unmatched. The chain's CDR3 is CATRTATGLNSPLHF. DNA for the CDR3: TGTGCCACCCGGACCGCGACAGGGCTCAATTCACCCCTCCACTTT. The full variable domain, rest sourced from reference TRBV19 and TRBJ1-6, is DGGITQSPKYLFRKEGQNVTLSCEQNLNHDAMYWYRQDPGQGLRLIYYSQIVNDFQKGDIAEGYSVSREKKESFPLTVTSAQKNPTAFYLCATRTATGLNSPLHFGNGTRLTVT.

The rearrangement uses TRBV19 and TRBJ1-5; the D gene is possibly TRBD1 (5 bases). V gave up 1 base and J gave up 7 bases, with 14 bases separating them. The CDR3 extends over 15 amino acids. The germline CDR1 and CDR2 sequences are LNHDA and SQIVND (reference sequence). CDR3 sequence reads: CASSIVQGSLQPQHF. The CDR3 DNA reads TGTGCCAGTAGTATAGTTCAGGGAAGCTTACAGCCCCAGCATTTT.

CDR3 sequence: CASSLAGDSGYTF. CDR3 DNA: TGCGCCAGCAGCTTGGCAGGGGATTCTGGCTACACCTTC. This chain links TRBV5-1 with TRBJ1-2, with D tentatively TRBD1 (6 bases). There are 13 residues in the CDR3. The V and J ends lost 0 bases and 7 bases respectively, with 10 bases between them. Per the germline V gene, CDR1 is SGHRS and CDR2 is YFSETQ.

The chain employs TRBV12-3 or TRBV12-4 and TRBJ1-5; weak D call: TRBD1 (6 bases). CDR3 size: 13 residues. Trimming took off 5 bases at V and 5 bases at J, with 10 bases between the two ends. CDR3 residues: CASSGTSDQPQHF. The CDR3 DNA sequence: TGTGCCAGCAGTGGGACATCCGATCAGCCCCAGCATTTT.

The J gene is TRBJ2-7, the V gene TRBV12-3 or TRBV12-4; possibly TRBD2 for D (5 bases). V was pared by 8 bases and J by 7 bases, with 15 bases between. This CDR3 contains 12 residues. The CDR3 sequence: CASRSGSGEQYF. In DNA form, the CDR3 reads TGTGCCAGCCGCTCAGGAAGCGGAGAGCAGTACTTC.

This chain connects TRBV4-1 to TRBJ1-1; 8 bases align to TRBD1. The CDR3 totals 17 residues. Looked up from germline, CDR1 is MGHRA and CDR2 is YSYEKL. J was trimmed by 5 bases and V by 0 bases; bases with no gene match: 11. DNA of the CDR3: TGCGCCAGCAGCCAAGATTGGGCAGGGGGCGCGAGGACTGAAGCTTTCTTT. Its translation: CASSQDWAGGARTEAFF.

The chain combines TRBV9 with TRBJ1-2; D unclear. There are 13 residues in the CDR3. The germline gives CDR1 SGDLS, CDR2 YYNGEE. The V end lost 3 bases, the J end lost 2 bases, and 8 bases lay between the germline ends. CDR3 nucleotides: TGTGCCAGCAGCGCTAGCCAGAACTATGGCTACACCTTC. Amino acids: CASSASQNYGYTF.

The rearrangement joins TRBV5-1 to TRBJ1-3, with 7 positions matching TRBD1. The germline V gene has CDR1 SGHRS and CDR2 YFSETQ. The V and J ends lost 3 bases and 0 bases, in that order; junction bases with no gene match: 6. This CDR3 has 16 residues. CDR3 sequence reads: CASSWGTAGSGNTIYF. The CDR3 nucleotides read TGCGCCAGCAGCTGGGGGACAGCCGGCTCTGGAAACACCATATATTTT.